Sequencing of this T cell receptor beta chain was carried out in a study of patients and donors after allogeneic stem cell transplantation. A single record per CDR3 protein comes from TCRdb applying MiXCR to the RT-PCR reads. The data show 900,000 to 1,000,000 distinct CDR3 sequences, around 17% seen once. Germline loops: CDR1 MGHRA, CDR2 YSYEKL. V dropped 5 bases and J dropped 2 bases, with 16 bases sitting between them. The CDR3 has 15 residues. This clonotype was counted a few times. This clonotype originated in a human donor who was either an allogeneic HSCT recipient or a stem cell or donor lymphocyte infusion donor (not recorded which). It is not recorded whose cells these are; they may come from a transplant donor. Input material: blood, either unsorted or a sorted T cell fraction (not recorded which). V and J are TRBV4-1 and TRBJ2-7; D possibly uses TRBD1 or TRBD2 (6 bases each). CDR3 protein: CASSFRGGLPYEQYF. CDR3 coding DNA: TGCGCCAGCAGCTTCCGAGGGGGGTTGCCCTACGAGCAGTACTTC.